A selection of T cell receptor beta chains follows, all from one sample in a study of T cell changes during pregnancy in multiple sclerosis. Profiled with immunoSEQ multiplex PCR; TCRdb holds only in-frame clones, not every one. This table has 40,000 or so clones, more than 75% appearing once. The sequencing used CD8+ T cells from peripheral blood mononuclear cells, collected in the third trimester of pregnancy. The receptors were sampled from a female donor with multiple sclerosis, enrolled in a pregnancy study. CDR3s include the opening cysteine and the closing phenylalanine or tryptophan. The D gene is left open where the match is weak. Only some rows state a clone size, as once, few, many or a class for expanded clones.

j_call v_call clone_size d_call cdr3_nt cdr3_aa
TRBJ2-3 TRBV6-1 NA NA TGTGCCAGCAGTGAAGCGATGGCTAGCGGCACAGATACGCAGTATTTT CASSEAMASGTDTQYF
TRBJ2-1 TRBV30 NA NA TGTGCCTGGAGTAGTGGGGCATGGAGTGAGCAGTTCTTC CAWSSGAWSEQFF
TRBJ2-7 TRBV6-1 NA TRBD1 TGTGCCAGCAGTGACCTACAGGGGTGGAGCTCCTACGAGCAGTACTTC CASSDLQGWSSYEQYF
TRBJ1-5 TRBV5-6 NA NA TGTGCCAGCAGCGCGTATCAGGGTCTGCAGCCCCAGCATTTT CASSAYQGLQPQHF
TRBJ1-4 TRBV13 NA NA TGTGCCAGCAGCTCCCAAACAGGGACGGGCGATGAAAAACTGTTTTTT CASSSQTGTGDEKLFF
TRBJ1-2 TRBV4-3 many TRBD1 TGCGCCAGCAGCCCGGACAGGGGGCGCGACGGCTACACCTTC CASSPDRGRDGYTF
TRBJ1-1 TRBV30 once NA TGTGCCTGGAGCCCGGGACATGAGAACACTGAAGCTTTCTTT CAWSPGHENTEAFF
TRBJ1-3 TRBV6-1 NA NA TGTGCCAGCAGTGAAGAGACTACCGGGGGTAACACCATATATTTT CASSEETTGGNTIYF
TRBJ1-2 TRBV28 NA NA TGTGCCAGCAGCTTAGAAGGGGGAGGGTTACTCTTTTATGGCTACACCTTC CASSLEGGGLLFYGYTF
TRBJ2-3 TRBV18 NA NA TGTGCCAGCTCGCCCTTCAACTTCCAGGACATCGACACAGATACGCAGTATTTT CASSPFNFQDIDTDTQYF
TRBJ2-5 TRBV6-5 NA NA TGTGCCAGCGCTAGTGATGCGGGTGAGACCCAGTACTTC CASASDAGETQYF
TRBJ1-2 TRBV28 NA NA TGTGCCAGCCAAAGAGGGATCATACCACTCTATGGCTACACCTTC CASQRGIIPLYGYTF
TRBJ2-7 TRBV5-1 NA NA TGCGCCAGCAGCTTGGCGGGGGACGAGGTTAACGAGCAGTACTTC CASSLAGDEVNEQYF
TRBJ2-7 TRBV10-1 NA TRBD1 TGCGCCAGCAGCCAGGGGACAGGGGCGGTCTACGAGCAGTACTTC CASSQGTGAVYEQYF
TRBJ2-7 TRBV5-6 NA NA TGTGCCAGCAGCCAAAAGGGACTGTTCTACGAGCAGTACTTC CASSQKGLFYEQYF
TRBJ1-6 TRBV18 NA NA TGTGCCAGCTCACCAGCTCGGGGGAGCTCCTATAATTCACCCCTCCACTTT CASSPARGSSYNSPLHF
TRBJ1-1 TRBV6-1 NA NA TGTGCCAGCGGGATTCAGGGAAACACTGAAGCTTTCTTT CASGIQGNTEAFF
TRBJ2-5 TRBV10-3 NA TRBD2 TGTGCCATCAGTGAGGGTAGCGGGGGGCAAGAGACCCAGTACTTC CAISEGSGGQETQYF
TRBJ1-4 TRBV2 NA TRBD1 TGTGCCAGCAGACCGTTGACAGGGCCCGCCGAAAAACTGTTTTTT CASRPLTGPAEKLFF
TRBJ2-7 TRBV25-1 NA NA TGTGCCAGCAGTGATATTTCCGACACCACCTCCTACGAGCAGTACTTC CASSDISDTTSYEQYF
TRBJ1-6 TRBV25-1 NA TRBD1 TGTGCCAGCAGTGAAATGGACAGGGGCTCCTATAATTCACCCCTCCACTTT CASSEMDRGSYNSPLHF
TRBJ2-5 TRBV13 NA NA TGTGCCAGCAGCTTAGGCGACGGGGAGACCCAGTACTTC CASSLGDGETQYF
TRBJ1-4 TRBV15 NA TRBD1 TGTGCCACCAGCGGGACAGGGGGTGAAAAACTGTTTTTT CATSGTGGEKLFF
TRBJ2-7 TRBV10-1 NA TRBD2 TGCGCCAGCAGCCCGGGTGCGGGGGGGCTCTACGAGCAGTACTTC CASSPGAGGLYEQYF
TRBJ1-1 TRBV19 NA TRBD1 TGTGCCAGTAGTATGACAACCGCGCCCGAGTACAGGGGAGAAAGAAACACTGAAGCTTTCTTT CASSMTTAPEYRGERNTEAFF
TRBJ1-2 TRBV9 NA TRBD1 TGTGCCAGCGGCCCCGGGACAGGGGTAGGCTACACCTTC CASGPGTGVGYTF
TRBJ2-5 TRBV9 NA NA TGTGCCAGCAGCGTCGAGGGGGGGGTGGAGACCCAGTACTTC CASSVEGGVETQYF
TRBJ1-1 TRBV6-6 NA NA TGTGCCAGCAGTTACTCACAGGAGGGGAACACTGAAGCTTTCTTT CASSYSQEGNTEAFF
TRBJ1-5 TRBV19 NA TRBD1 TGTGCCAGTAGTATGACAGGGTATACTAGCAATCAGCCCCAGCATTTT CASSMTGYTSNQPQHF
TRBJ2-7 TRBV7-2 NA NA TGTGCCAGCAGCTGGGGGGAGAACTACTACGAGCAGTACTTC CASSWGENYYEQYF
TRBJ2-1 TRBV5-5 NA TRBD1 TGTGCCAGCAGCTCCCGGGACAGGGGTTTTTTCAATGAGCAGTTCTTC CASSSRDRGFFNEQFF
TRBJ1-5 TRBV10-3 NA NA TGTGCCATCAGTGCGACAGTGGATAGCAATCAGCCCCAGCATTTT CAISATVDSNQPQHF
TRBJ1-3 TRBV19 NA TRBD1 TGTGCCAGTAGTGTCTGGACAGGGGCTGGAAACACCATATATTTT CASSVWTGAGNTIYF
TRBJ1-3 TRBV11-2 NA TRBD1 TGTGCCAGCAGCACAGACAGGGACTCTGGAAACACCATATATTTT CASSTDRDSGNTIYF